A single sample is the source of the 14 T cell receptor beta chains below, sequenced in a study of control samples from healthy donors and cancer patients (dated by TCRdb to 2018 to 2021). Library preparation used the immunoSEQ multiplex PCR assay. TCRdb mirrors the immuneACCESS table, restricted to in-frame sequences. Some clones are absent from its copies; in checked studies, under half trace to an unresolved V gene, and the reason for the others is unknown. The table of this sample itemizes roughly 190,000 clones. The ten largest clones represent 2% to 2.5% of the sample. The specimen sequenced was blood. These receptors came from a woman aged 30 to 39 in good health.

This chain links TRBV28 with TRBJ2-1; 13 nucleotides agree with TRBD2. V gave up 6 bases and J gave up 8 bases; unmatched junction bases: 7. CDR3 length: 15 amino acids. Germline CDR1 reads MDHEN; CDR2 reads SYDVKM. The CDR3 spells CASRPTSGGAHEQFF. For the CDR3, the DNA is TGTGCCAGCAGGCCCACTAGCGGGGGGGCTCATGAGCAGTTCTTC.

The rearrangement uses TRBV5-1 and TRBJ2-3, with 7 bases fitting TRBD1. The CDR3 extends over 18 amino acids. Germline CDR1 reads SGHRS; CDR2 reads YFSETQ. Losses at the gene ends were 0 bases for V and 5 bases for J; bases not matched to a gene: 15. CDR3 residues: CASSLVINRGDTQDTQYF. CDR3 in DNA: TGCGCCAGCAGCTTGGTCATTAACAGGGGCGACACTCAAGATACGCAGTATTTT.

The V gene is TRBV6-1, the J gene TRBJ1-2; D remains ambiguous. The V gene's germline CDR1 is MNHNS and CDR2 SASEGT. The CDR3 runs to 12 residues. V was pared by 3 bases and J by 3 bases, with 5 bases between. CDR3 region: CASSDGHYGYTF. The CDR3 nucleotides read TGTGCCAGCAGTGACGGCCACTATGGCTACACCTTC.

This chain connects TRBV28 to TRBJ2-7; tentative D call: TRBD1 (6 bases). The CDR3 sequence is 14 residues long. From germline, CDR1 is MDHEN and CDR2 SYDVKM. With 10 bases removed from V and 6 bases from J, the gap between germline ends came to 22 bases. The CDR3 DNA reads as TGTGCCACGGTCTCCAGGGGACGCGGCCCCGAGCAGTACTTC. It translates to CATVSRGRGPEQYF.

The rearrangement links TRBV5-5 to TRBJ1-1, with D perhaps TRBD1 (5 bases). V was pared by 2 bases and J by 3 bases, with 11 bases between. Germline lookup yields CDR1 SGHKS and CDR2 YYEKEE (reference sequence). This CDR3 spans 14 amino acids. The CDR3 here is CASSLFDSHTEAFF. The CDR3 DNA reads as TGTGCCAGCAGCTTATTCGACAGTCACACTGAAGCTTTCTTT.

The chain is built from TRBV6-5 and TRBJ1-1, with 7 bases matching TRBD1. J gave up 10 bases and V 5 bases, and 10 bases lay outside the gene matches. This CDR3 is built from 13 residues. Germline-derived CDR1 and CDR2 are MNHEY and SVGAGI. The CDR3 loop is CASSKTGAQGAFF. The CDR3 nucleotides read TGTGCCAGCAGTAAAACAGGGGCCCAGGGAGCTTTCTTT.

This chain connects TRBV28 to TRBJ2-2, with 10 bases identical to TRBD1. The CDR3 is 15 residues long. V gave up 6 bases and J gave up 6 bases; unmatched junction bases: 7. Germline lookup yields CDR1 MDHEN and CDR2 SYDVKM. The CDR3 nucleotides read TGTGCCAGCAGCTCCGGGACAGGGGAAGCCGGGGAGCTGTTTTTT. It translates to CASSSGTGEAGELFF.

The V and J genes are TRBV19 and TRBJ1-2; D gene ambiguous. Trimming shortened V by 4 bases and J by 5 bases, and 11 bases separated the two germline ends. Germline V gives CDR1 LNHDA, CDR2 SQIVND (reference sequence). CDR3 size: 13 residues. CDR3 sequence reads: CASSNEEGYGYTF. The CDR3 coding sequence is TGTGCCAGTAGTAATGAGGAGGGATATGGCTACACCTTC.

This chain uses TRBV7-3 with TRBJ2-3; D gene unclear. CDR1 is SGHTA and CDR2 is FQGTGA in the germline V gene. This CDR3 is built from 14 residues. The V end lost 5 bases, the J end lost 0 bases, and 9 bases lay between the germline ends. The CDR3 loop is CASSRKDSTDTQYF. CDR3 sequence (DNA): TGTGCCAGCAGCCGAAAGGACAGCACAGATACGCAGTATTTT. The complete variable domain, with remaining parts taken from reference TRBV7-3 and TRBJ2-3, reads GAGVSQTPSNKVTEKGKYVELRCDPISGHTALYWYRQSLGQGPEFLIYFQGTGAADDSGLPNDRFFAVRPEGSVSTLKIQRTERGDSAVYLCASSRKDSTDTQYFGPGTRLTVL.

The chain combines TRBV24-1 with TRBJ2-1; D might be TRBD1 or TRBD2, each matching 5 bases. V lost 6 bases and J lost 5, with 13 bases in between. Per the germline V gene, CDR1 is KGHDR and CDR2 is SFDVKD. The CDR3 totals 14 residues. This CDR3 is CATSPGRTNNEQFF. CDR3 nucleotides: TGTGCCACCAGTCCGGGACGTACGAACAATGAGCAGTTCTTC.

V is TRBV30 and J is TRBJ2-5; D perhaps matches TRBD2 (5 bases). V lost 4 bases, J lost 7 bases, and 19 bases lay in between. Germline loops: CDR1 GTSNPN, CDR2 SVGIG (reference sequence). CDR3 length: 14 residues. The CDR3 sequence is CAWIPYAGGRTQYF. The DNA for the CDR3 is TGTGCCTGGATACCCTACGCAGGAGGTAGGACCCAGTACTTC. The entire variable domain, with the rest obtained from reference TRBV30 and TRBJ2-5, is as follows: SQTIHQWPATLVQPVGSPLSLECTVEGTSNPNLYWYRQAAGRGLQLLFYSVGIGQISSEVPQNLSASRPQDRQFILSSKKLLLSDSGFYLCAWIPYAGGRTQYFGPGTRLLVL.

The rearrangement links TRBV28 to TRBJ2-5; 7 nucleotides agree with TRBD1. The CDR3 is 14 residues long. After removal of 6 bases from V and 1 base from J, the junction contained 5 bases not matched to a gene. From germline, CDR1 is MDHEN and CDR2 SYDVKM. The CDR3, as DNA: TGTGCCAGCAGGGGGACAGCCGTCCAAGAGACCCAGTACTTC. Its translation: CASRGTAVQETQYF.

CDR3 region: CASSFRPRYEQYF. The DNA of the CDR3 is TGTGCCAGCAGTTTCCGCCCGAGGTACGAGCAGTACTTC. The chain employs TRBV27 and TRBJ2-7; D not resolved. V lost 3 bases to trimming and J lost 4 bases, with 10 bases between them. This CDR3 comprises 13 residues. Germline V gene data show CDR1 as MNHEY and CDR2 as SMNVEV (reference sequence).

V usage is TRBV12-5 and J usage is TRBJ1-5; D is uncertain. The V gene lost 9 bases and the J gene lost 7 bases, with 4 bases spanning the gap. The CDR3 is made up of 9 amino acids. The germline CDR1 and CDR2 sequences are LGHNT and FRNRAP. Here the CDR3 reads CARTQPQHF. Here the CDR3 DNA reads TGTGCTAGGACCCAGCCCCAGCATTTT.